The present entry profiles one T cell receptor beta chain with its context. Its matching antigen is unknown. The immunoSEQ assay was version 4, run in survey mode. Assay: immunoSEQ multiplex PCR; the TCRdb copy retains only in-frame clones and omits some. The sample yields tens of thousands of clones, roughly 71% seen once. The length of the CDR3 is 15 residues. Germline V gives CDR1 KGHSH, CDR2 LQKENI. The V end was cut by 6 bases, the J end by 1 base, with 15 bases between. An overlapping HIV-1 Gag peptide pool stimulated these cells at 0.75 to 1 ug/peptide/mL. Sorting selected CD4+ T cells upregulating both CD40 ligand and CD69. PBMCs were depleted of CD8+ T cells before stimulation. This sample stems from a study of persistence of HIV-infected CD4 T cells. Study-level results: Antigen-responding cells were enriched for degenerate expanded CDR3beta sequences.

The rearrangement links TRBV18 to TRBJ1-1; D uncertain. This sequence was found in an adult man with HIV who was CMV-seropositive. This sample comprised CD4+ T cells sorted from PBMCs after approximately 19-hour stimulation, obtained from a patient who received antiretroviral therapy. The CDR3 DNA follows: TGTGCCAGCTCTCCGGAGGGTACCTGGAACACTGAAGCTTTCTTT. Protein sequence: CASSPEGTWNTEAFF.